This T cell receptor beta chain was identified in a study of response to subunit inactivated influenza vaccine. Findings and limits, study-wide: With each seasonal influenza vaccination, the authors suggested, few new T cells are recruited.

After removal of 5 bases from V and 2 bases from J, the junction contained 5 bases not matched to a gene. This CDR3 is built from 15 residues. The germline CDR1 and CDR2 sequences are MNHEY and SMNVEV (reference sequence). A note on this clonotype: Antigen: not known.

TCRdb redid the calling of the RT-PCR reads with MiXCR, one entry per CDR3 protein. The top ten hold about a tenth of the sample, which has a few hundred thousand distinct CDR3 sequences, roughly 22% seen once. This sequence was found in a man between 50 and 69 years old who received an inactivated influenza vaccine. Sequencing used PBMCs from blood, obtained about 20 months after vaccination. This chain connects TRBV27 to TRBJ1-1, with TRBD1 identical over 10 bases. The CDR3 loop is CASSRQGAVNTEAFF. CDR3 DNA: TGTGCCAGCAGTCGACAGGGGGCAGTTAACACTGAAGCTTTCTTT.